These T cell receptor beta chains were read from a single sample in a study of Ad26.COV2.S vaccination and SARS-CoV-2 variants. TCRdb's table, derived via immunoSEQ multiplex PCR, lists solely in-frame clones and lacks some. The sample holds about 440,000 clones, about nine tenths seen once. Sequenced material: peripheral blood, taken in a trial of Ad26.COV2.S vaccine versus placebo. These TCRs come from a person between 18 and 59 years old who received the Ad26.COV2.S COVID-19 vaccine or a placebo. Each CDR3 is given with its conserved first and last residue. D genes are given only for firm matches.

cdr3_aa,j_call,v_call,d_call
CASSPDRVSPLHF,TRBJ1-6,TRBV7-2,TRBD1
CASSIPGRAVLEQFF,TRBJ2-1,TRBV19,TRBD2
CATTSMSDTQYF,TRBJ2-3,TRBV6-5,.
CASRGLAGMKQETQYF,TRBJ2-5,TRBV28,TRBD2
CASSTGGQETQYF,TRBJ2-5,TRBV19,.
CASSLQEGYGYTF,TRBJ1-2,TRBV5-1,.
CASRQGQNYEQYF,TRBJ2-7,TRBV6-5,TRBD1
CASSLVWGPGQNTEAFF,TRBJ1-1,TRBV7-8,.
CASSQVEAGRGDTQYF,TRBJ2-3,TRBV3-1/TRBV3-2,TRBD2
CAISETGEDGYTF,TRBJ1-2,TRBV10-3,TRBD1
CASSYGLAASTDTQYF,TRBJ2-3,TRBV5-5,TRBD2
CASSYSYEQYF,TRBJ2-7,TRBV14,.
CASSFDGWNTQYF,TRBJ2-3,TRBV7-2,.
CASSLTGNYYYEQYF,TRBJ2-7,TRBV27,.
CATQWGHKMQIEQYF,TRBJ2-7,TRBV19,.
CASSPPKGELTF,TRBJ1-2,TRBV9,.
CASSSLSSSSYNEQFF,TRBJ2-1,TRBV11-1,.
CATVRGKRELSEQFF,TRBJ2-1,TRBV28,TRBD2
CASSLTGLATNEKLFF,TRBJ1-4,TRBV27,TRBD1
CASSLVPQTQETQYF,TRBJ2-5,TRBV7-8,.
CASSQQGFGTEAFF,TRBJ1-1,TRBV7-2,.
CASSPTSGSFAGELFF,TRBJ2-2,TRBV9,TRBD2
CASSMGRGQPQHF,TRBJ1-5,TRBV28,.
CASSSTRRGSYEQYF,TRBJ2-7,TRBV6-6,.
CSARGGGAAFF,TRBJ1-1,TRBV20-1,.
CASSLAIASGPTDTQYF,TRBJ2-3,TRBV7-6,TRBD2
CASSIADRQVNTDTQYF,TRBJ2-3,TRBV19,.
CASSPPNGRGTDTQYF,TRBJ2-3,TRBV18,TRBD2
CASSFWRLADNEQFF,TRBJ2-1,TRBV5-1,TRBD2
CASSLDIRDRWGDEQYF,TRBJ2-7,TRBV5-4,.
CSAIEETGNTIYF,TRBJ1-3,TRBV20-1,.
CASSVGPAAKETQYF,TRBJ2-5,TRBV9,.
CASSPDYRIAADTQYF,TRBJ2-3,TRBV4-3,.
CSAPDRDNYGYTF,TRBJ1-2,TRBV29-1,TRBD1
CASSYSGQGNTGELFF,TRBJ2-2,TRBV6-2/TRBV6-3,TRBD1
CASSLAMVAETQYF,TRBJ2-5,TRBV7-2,.
CASSIGSGSYEQYF,TRBJ2-7,TRBV19,.
CASSQGTSGDRTDTQYF,TRBJ2-3,TRBV4-3,TRBD2
CASSKDRGYGYTF,TRBJ1-2,TRBV19,TRBD1
CASSPKDYEQYF,TRBJ2-7,TRBV5-5,.
CASSPNTGGSGNTIYF,TRBJ1-3,TRBV7-9,TRBD1
CASNPYRGQNTGELFF,TRBJ2-2,TRBV11-2,TRBD1
CASRDIGNSYNEQFF,TRBJ2-1,TRBV19,.
CASSQGGGEQFF,TRBJ2-1,TRBV12-3/TRBV12-4,.
CASSFSTGNSYGYTF,TRBJ1-2,TRBV28,.
CASSSLTLDQPYEQYF,TRBJ2-7,TRBV7-8,.
CASRDQDGHSTDTQYF,TRBJ2-3,TRBV28,.
CATRRAPRQGWETQYF,TRBJ2-5,TRBV28,TRBD1
CASSWTSGRGGSTDTQYF,TRBJ2-3,TRBV5-1,TRBD2
CASSPSGLAKNIQYF,TRBJ2-4,TRBV27,TRBD2
CASSTLDFLGSDEQFF,TRBJ2-1,TRBV19,.
CASSVGRAVAGELFF,TRBJ2-2,TRBV9,.
CASSLGGPSYEQYF,TRBJ2-7,TRBV27,.
CASSYSDRDSPLHF,TRBJ1-6,TRBV6-6,TRBD1